This T cell receptor (beta chain) originates from a study of control samples from healthy donors and cancer patients. Assay used: immunoSEQ multiplex PCR; TCRdb lists only in-frame clones, some missing. The sample lists roughly 170,000 clones; approximately 95% were seen once. Trimming removed 1 base from V and 5 bases from J, with 9 bases in between. This CDR3 spans 13 amino acids. Looked up from germline, CDR1 is SGHDN and CDR2 is FVKESK. The rearrangement joins TRBV14 to TRBJ2-7; D uncertain. The sample was blood. The origin of this receptor is a man younger than 35 in good health. For the CDR3, the DNA is TGTGCCAGCAGCCAAGTTTCGGCGAACGAGCAGTACTTC. The encoded protein is CASSQVSANEQYF.